This TCR beta chain was obtained from a study of blood T cell repertoires in COVID-19. Study summary: Samples representing acute and convalescent COVID-19 were sourced from the United States, Italy and Spain. In each case, the material was cDNA or gDNA derived from T cells, B-cell-depleted T cells, or PBMCs.

The CDR3 has 15 residues. CDR1 and CDR2 from the germline V gene are SQVTM and ANQGSEA. V lost 0 bases and J lost 2, with 13 bases in between. In the source study's methods: The authors estimated nucleated cell counts from reference gene primer amplification. Data came from immunoSEQ multiplex PCR; TCRdb stores just in-frame clones and leaves some out. That table is the source of V, J and clone size, and D and trimming were worked out from the DNA. The sample lists under 75,000 clones, roughly 81% seen once, with approximately 14% in the top ten. This sequence joins TRBV29-1 and TRBJ1-2; D remains unclear. The origin of this receptor is an elderly man with acute or convalescent COVID-19. What was sequenced was peripheral blood. CDR3 sequence: CSVEDRSASNYGYTF. The CDR3 DNA follows: TGCAGCGTTGAAGACAGGTCGGCCTCAAACTATGGCTACACCTTC.